Shown below are 10 T cell receptor beta chains from a single sample sequenced in a study of T cells expressing NK-cell markers. TCRdb reanalyzed the 5' RACE reads, giving one entry per CDR3 protein sequence and no DNA. The listing contains 300,000 to 500,000 distinct CDR3 sequences. Sequenced input: blood T cells: a sorted CD56 or NKG2C T cell subset, CD4+ or CD8+ T cells, or bulk PBMC T cells (not recorded which). Every receptor here comes from a woman aged 45-65 years in good health.

The chain employs TRBV7-9 and TRBJ1-5. This CDR3 region has 16 residues. The V gene's germline CDR1 is SEHNR and CDR2 FQNEAQ (reference sequence). CDR3 amino acids: CASSLGVQSSNQPQHF. Filled out from reference TRBV7-9 and TRBJ1-5, the complete variable domain reads DTGVSQNPRHKITKRGQNVTFRCDPISEHNRLYWYRQTLGQGPEFLTYFQNEAQLEKSRLLSDRFSAERPKGSFSTLEIQRTEQGDSAMYLCASSLGVQSSNQPQHFGDGTRLSIL.

The chain links TRBV11-2 to TRBJ2-1; TCRdb's D gene call, TRBD2, goes unchecked for lack of DNA. CDR1 and CDR2 (germline): SGHAT, FQNNGV. The CDR3 is 12 residues long. The CDR3 protein is CASSRASGEQFF.

This chain uses TRBV6-1 with TRBJ2-1; no DNA is available, so the TRBD1 call from TCRdb remains unchecked. The CDR3 has 14 amino acids. CDR1 MNHNS and CDR2 SASEGT come from the germline V gene. CDR3 residues: CASSIQGVGNEQFF.

The gene calls are TRBV20-1 and TRBJ1-1. The CDR3 totals 14 residues. CDR1 is DFQATT, CDR2 SNEGSKA, per germline (reference sequence). This CDR3 is CSTSRDIASTEAFF.

The chain carries TRBV25-1 and TRBJ1-1; TCRdb names TRBD1, which stays unverified in the absence of DNA. The CDR3 totals 16 residues. CDR1 MGHDK and CDR2 SYGVNS come from the germline V gene. The CDR3 here is CASSEATGWVNTEAFF.

The genes are TRBV6-5 and TRBJ1-6; without DNA, the TCRdb call of TRBD1 cannot be checked. CDR1 MNHEY and CDR2 SVGAGI come from the germline V gene. This CDR3 region has 16 residues. CDR3 protein: CASSSRTGIDNSPLHF.

This chain connects TRBV4-1 to TRBJ2-2; with no DNA, the TCRdb D assignment of TRBD2 cannot be verified. The CDR3 runs 14 residues. Per the germline V gene, CDR1 is MGHRA and CDR2 is YSYEKL. The CDR3 sequence: CASSLPLRTGELFF.

The chain uses TRBV11-3 and TRBJ1-4; TCRdb's assignment of TRBD1 cannot be checked, as there is no DNA. The CDR3 consists of 16 residues. Germline-derived CDR1 and CDR2 are SGHNT and YENEEA. The CDR3 sequence is CASSSRTGTLNEKLFF.

The chain has TRBV15 and TRBJ2-7; there is no DNA to check the TCRdb D call of TRBD2. Germline V gene data show CDR1 as LNHNV and CDR2 as YYDKDF (reference sequence). The CDR3 loop spans 16 amino acids. CDR3 region: CATSPELSSGTYEQYF.

The chain combines TRBV4-1 with TRBJ2-1; TCRdb outputs TRBD2, but without DNA this stays unchecked. The CDR3 length is 17 residues. Germline values: CDR1 MGHRA, CDR2 YSYEKL. CDR3 amino acids: CASSQVRSGGWPREQFF.